These T cell receptor beta chains were read from a single sample in a study of Ad26.COV2.S vaccination and SARS-CoV-2 variants. TCRdb keeps only in-frame clones here, not all; method: immunoSEQ multiplex PCR. The table lists 350,000 to 500,000 clones, 85% to 90% of them singletons. Sequencing used peripheral blood, obtained in a trial of Ad26.COV2.S vaccine versus placebo. The receptors were sampled from a person between 18 and 65 years old who received the Ad26.COV2.S COVID-19 vaccine or a placebo. Each CDR3 is given with its conserved first and last residue. D genes are given only for firm matches. Clone size appears in some rows only: once, few, many, or a class for an expanded clone.

CDR3nt: TGTGCCAGCAGCGACGGACAGGGAGGCTCTGGAAACACCATATATTTT
CDR3aa: CASSDGQGGSGNTIYF
abundance: NA
j_gene: TRBJ1-3
v_gene: TRBV9
d_gene: TRBD1

CDR3nt: TGTGCCAGCAGTTGGGGGGGCCCCCAAGAGACCCAGTACTTC
CDR3aa: CASSWGGPQETQYF
abundance: NA
j_gene: TRBJ2-5
v_gene: TRBV6-2/TRBV6-3
d_gene: NA

CDR3nt: TGTGCCAGCAGCTTATTAGGGCCCCAGCATTTT
CDR3aa: CASSLLGPQHF
abundance: NA
j_gene: TRBJ1-5
v_gene: TRBV7-2
d_gene: NA

CDR3nt: TGTGCCAGCAGTACCTCACGGAACACCATATATTTT
CDR3aa: CASSTSRNTIYF
abundance: NA
j_gene: TRBJ1-3
v_gene: TRBV2
d_gene: NA

CDR3nt: TGCGCCAGCAGCACCTCGGACGAGAGCTCCTACAATGAGCAGTTCTTC
CDR3aa: CASSTSDESSYNEQFF
abundance: NA
j_gene: TRBJ2-1
v_gene: TRBV5-1
d_gene: NA

CDR3nt: TGTGCCAGCAGCTCTAGGTGGACAGGGGCCCCCTCCTACAATGAGCAGTTCTTC
CDR3aa: CASSSRWTGAPSYNEQFF
abundance: NA
j_gene: TRBJ2-1
v_gene: TRBV7-2
d_gene: TRBD1

CDR3nt: TGTGCCAGCAGCTGGTGGGGAGGGGGAATCTACGAGCAGTACTTC
CDR3aa: CASSWWGGGIYEQYF
abundance: NA
j_gene: TRBJ2-7
v_gene: TRBV5-6
d_gene: NA

CDR3nt: TGCGCCAGCAGCCAAGACGGGGGGTTCCTCTCTGGAAACACCATATATTTT
CDR3aa: CASSQDGGFLSGNTIYF
abundance: NA
j_gene: TRBJ1-3
v_gene: TRBV4-1
d_gene: NA

CDR3nt: TGTGCCAGCAGCCTTTTCGCCACTCGGGATAATTCACCCCTCCACTTT
CDR3aa: CASSLFATRDNSPLHF
abundance: NA
j_gene: TRBJ1-6
v_gene: TRBV11-1
d_gene: NA

CDR3nt: TGTGCCAGCACGAGACAGGGTTCCGGGGCCAACGTCCTGACTTTC
CDR3aa: CASTRQGSGANVLTF
abundance: NA
j_gene: TRBJ2-6
v_gene: TRBV6-6
d_gene: TRBD1

CDR3nt: TGTGCCAGCAGCTTGCAGGGTGTCGATGGCTACACCTTC
CDR3aa: CASSLQGVDGYTF
abundance: NA
j_gene: TRBJ1-2
v_gene: TRBV5-4
d_gene: NA

CDR3nt: TGTGCCAGCAGTTCCTTAATGAAGTTTGGTACGCAGTATTTT
CDR3aa: CASSSLMKFGTQYF
abundance: NA
j_gene: TRBJ2-3
v_gene: TRBV28
d_gene: NA

CDR3nt: TGTGCCATCAGAGGACAGGGCCTCGGGTCCTATAATTCACCCCTCCACTTT
CDR3aa: CAIRGQGLGSYNSPLHF
abundance: NA
j_gene: TRBJ1-6
v_gene: TRBV10-3
d_gene: TRBD1

CDR3nt: TGTGCCAGCAGTTTATCTTATGGGACAGTCTCCTACGAGCAGTACTTC
CDR3aa: CASSLSYGTVSYEQYF
abundance: NA
j_gene: TRBJ2-7
v_gene: TRBV27
d_gene: TRBD1

CDR3nt: TGTGCCAGCAGCTGGACTAGCGGGGAAGTCGATACGCAGTATTTT
CDR3aa: CASSWTSGEVDTQYF
abundance: NA
j_gene: TRBJ2-3
v_gene: TRBV7-2
d_gene: TRBD2

CDR3nt: TGTGCTAGCAGTGATTCGGCACTTCACTCCTACGAGCAGTACTTC
CDR3aa: CASSDSALHSYEQYF
abundance: NA
j_gene: TRBJ2-7
v_gene: TRBV2
d_gene: NA

CDR3nt: TGTGCCAGCAGTCGGGGGCCCAGAAAAGAGACCCAGTACTTC
CDR3aa: CASSRGPRKETQYF
abundance: NA
j_gene: TRBJ2-5
v_gene: TRBV6-5
d_gene: NA

CDR3nt: TGTGCCACCAGTGATTTACCGAATAACTCACCCACAGATACGCAGTATTTT
CDR3aa: CATSDLPNNSPTDTQYF
abundance: once
j_gene: TRBJ2-3
v_gene: TRBV24-1
d_gene: NA

CDR3nt: TGTGCCAGCGGGGGGGAGGCTAATGAAAAACTGTTTTTT
CDR3aa: CASGGEANEKLFF
abundance: NA
j_gene: TRBJ1-4
v_gene: TRBV7-8
d_gene: NA

CDR3nt: TGTGCCCTCCACTCGGGGGGCCCCGGAGAAAAACTGTTTTTT
CDR3aa: CALHSGGPGEKLFF
abundance: NA
j_gene: TRBJ1-4
v_gene: TRBV28
d_gene: NA

CDR3nt: TGTGCCAGCAACCGGGGGTTAAGCACAGATACGCAGTATTTT
CDR3aa: CASNRGLSTDTQYF
abundance: NA
j_gene: TRBJ2-3
v_gene: TRBV11-1
d_gene: NA

CDR3nt: TGTGCCAGCAGCGTAGGGCAGGGGGCGAACACCGGGGAGCTGTTTTTT
CDR3aa: CASSVGQGANTGELFF
abundance: NA
j_gene: TRBJ2-2
v_gene: TRBV9
d_gene: TRBD1

CDR3nt: TGTGCCAGTAGTATCGGTAGCGGGGGGGCAGGGGATACGCAGTATTTT
CDR3aa: CASSIGSGGAGDTQYF
abundance: NA
j_gene: TRBJ2-3
v_gene: TRBV19
d_gene: TRBD2

CDR3nt: TGTGCCAGCAGCTTTTGGGGGGCAAATGGCTACACCTTC
CDR3aa: CASSFWGANGYTF
abundance: NA
j_gene: TRBJ1-2
v_gene: TRBV5-6
d_gene: NA